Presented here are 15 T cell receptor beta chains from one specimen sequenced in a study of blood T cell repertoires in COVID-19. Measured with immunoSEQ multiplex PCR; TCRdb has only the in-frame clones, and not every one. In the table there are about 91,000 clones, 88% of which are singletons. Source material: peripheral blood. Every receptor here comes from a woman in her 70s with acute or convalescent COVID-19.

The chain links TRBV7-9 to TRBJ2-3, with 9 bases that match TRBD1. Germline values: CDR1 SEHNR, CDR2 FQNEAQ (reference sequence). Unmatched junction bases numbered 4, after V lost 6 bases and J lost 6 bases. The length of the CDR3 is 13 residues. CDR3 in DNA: TGTGCCAGCAGAACAGGGGGCGGGGATACGCAGTATTTT. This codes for CASRTGGGDTQYF.

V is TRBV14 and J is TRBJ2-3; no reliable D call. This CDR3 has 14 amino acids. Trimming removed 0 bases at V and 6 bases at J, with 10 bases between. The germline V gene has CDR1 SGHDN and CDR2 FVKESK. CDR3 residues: CASSQDLLQDTQYF. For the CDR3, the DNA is TGTGCCAGCAGCCAAGATCTCTTGCAGGATACGCAGTATTTT.

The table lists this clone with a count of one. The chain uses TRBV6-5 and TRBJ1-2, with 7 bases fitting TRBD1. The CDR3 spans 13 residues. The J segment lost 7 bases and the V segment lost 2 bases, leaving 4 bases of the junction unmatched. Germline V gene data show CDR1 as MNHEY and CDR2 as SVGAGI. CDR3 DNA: TGTGCCAGCAGTTACACCGACAGGGTTGGCTACACCTTC. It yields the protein CASSYTDRVGYTF.

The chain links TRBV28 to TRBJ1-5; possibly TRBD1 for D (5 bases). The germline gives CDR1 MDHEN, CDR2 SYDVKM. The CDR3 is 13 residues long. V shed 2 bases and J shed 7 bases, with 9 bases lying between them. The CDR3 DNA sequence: TGTGCCAGCAGTTTAAACAGGTTGCAGCCCCAGCATTTT. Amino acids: CASSLNRLQPQHF.

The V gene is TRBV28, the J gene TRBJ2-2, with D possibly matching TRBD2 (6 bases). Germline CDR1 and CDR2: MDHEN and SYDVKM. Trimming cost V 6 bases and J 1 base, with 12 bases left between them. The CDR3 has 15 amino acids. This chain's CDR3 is CASRKPGLNTGELFF. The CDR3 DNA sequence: TGTGCCAGCAGAAAACCGGGACTGAACACCGGGGAGCTGTTTTTT.

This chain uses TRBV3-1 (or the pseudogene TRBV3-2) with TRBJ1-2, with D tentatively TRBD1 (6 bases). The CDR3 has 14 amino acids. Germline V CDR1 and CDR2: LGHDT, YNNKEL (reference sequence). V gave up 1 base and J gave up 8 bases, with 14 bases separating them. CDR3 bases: TGTGCCAGCAGCCAAGTGGGGGCCAGGAGCGGCTACACCTTC. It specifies CASSQVGARSGYTF.

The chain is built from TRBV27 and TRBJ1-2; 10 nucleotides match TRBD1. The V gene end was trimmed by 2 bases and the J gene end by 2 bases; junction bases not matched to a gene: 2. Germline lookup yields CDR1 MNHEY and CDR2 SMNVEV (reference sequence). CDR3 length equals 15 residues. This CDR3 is CASSLGTGVNYGYTF. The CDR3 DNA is TGTGCCAGCAGTTTAGGGACAGGGGTAAACTATGGCTACACCTTC.

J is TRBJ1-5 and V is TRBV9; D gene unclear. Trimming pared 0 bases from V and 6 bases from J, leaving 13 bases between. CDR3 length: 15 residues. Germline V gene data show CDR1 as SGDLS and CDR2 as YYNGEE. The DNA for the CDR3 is TGTGCCAGCAGCGTAGATGGGCTCGAAAGTCAGCCCCAGCATTTT. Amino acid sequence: CASSVDGLESQPQHF.

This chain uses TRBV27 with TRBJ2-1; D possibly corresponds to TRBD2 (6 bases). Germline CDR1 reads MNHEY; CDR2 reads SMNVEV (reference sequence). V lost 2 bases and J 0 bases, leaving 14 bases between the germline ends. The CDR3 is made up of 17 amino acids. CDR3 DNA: TGTGCCAGCAGTTTAGGTTCTAGCGTAAGCTCCTACAATGAGCAGTTCTTC. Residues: CASSLGSSVSSYNEQFF.

The CDR3 nucleotides are TGTGCCAGCAGCCTCCCAAAGGGGGTCGGCTACACCTTC. Its translation is CASSLPKGVGYTF. The gene calls are TRBV3-1 (or the pseudogene TRBV3-2) and TRBJ1-2, with D perhaps matching TRBD1 (6 bases). Germline loops: CDR1 LGHDT, CDR2 YNNKEL (reference sequence). Trimming left V 4 bases short and J 8 bases short, with 14 bases between. The CDR3 contains 13 residues.

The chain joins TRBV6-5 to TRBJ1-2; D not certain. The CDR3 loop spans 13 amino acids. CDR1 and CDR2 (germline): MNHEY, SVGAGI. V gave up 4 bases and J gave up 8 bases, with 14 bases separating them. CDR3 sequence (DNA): TGTGCCAGCAGTTCTAGGACCCCGGGAGGCTACACCTTC. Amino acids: CASSSRTPGGYTF.

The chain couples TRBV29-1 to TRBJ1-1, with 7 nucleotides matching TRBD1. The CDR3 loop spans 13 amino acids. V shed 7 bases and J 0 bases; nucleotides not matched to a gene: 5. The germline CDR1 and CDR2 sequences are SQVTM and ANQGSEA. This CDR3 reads CSASDRMNTEAFF. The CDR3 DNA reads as TGCAGCGCCTCGGACAGGATGAACACTGAAGCTTTCTTT.

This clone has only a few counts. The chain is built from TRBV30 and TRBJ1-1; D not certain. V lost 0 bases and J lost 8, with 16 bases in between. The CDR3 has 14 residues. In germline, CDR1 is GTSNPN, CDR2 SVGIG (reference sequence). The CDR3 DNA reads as TGTGCCTGGAGTGTATACCGGGTAAGACCCGAAGCTTTCTTT. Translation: CAWSVYRVRPEAFF.

This CDR3 is CASSPGRGNEQFF. The CDR3 nucleotides are TGTGCCAGCTCACCGGGGCGGGGCAATGAGCAGTTCTTC. The V gene is TRBV18, the J gene TRBJ2-1, with D possibly matching TRBD2 (6 bases). This CDR3 region has 13 residues. Trimming left V 3 bases short and J 6 bases short, with 9 bases between. The V gene's germline CDR1 is KGHSH and CDR2 LQKENI.

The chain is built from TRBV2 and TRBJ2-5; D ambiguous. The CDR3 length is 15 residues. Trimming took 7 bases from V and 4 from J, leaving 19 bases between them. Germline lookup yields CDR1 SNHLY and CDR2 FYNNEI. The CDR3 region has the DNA TGTGCCAGCATTCCAGGTGGCGCCAGCTTAGAGACCCAGTACTTC. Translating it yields CASIPGGASLETQYF.